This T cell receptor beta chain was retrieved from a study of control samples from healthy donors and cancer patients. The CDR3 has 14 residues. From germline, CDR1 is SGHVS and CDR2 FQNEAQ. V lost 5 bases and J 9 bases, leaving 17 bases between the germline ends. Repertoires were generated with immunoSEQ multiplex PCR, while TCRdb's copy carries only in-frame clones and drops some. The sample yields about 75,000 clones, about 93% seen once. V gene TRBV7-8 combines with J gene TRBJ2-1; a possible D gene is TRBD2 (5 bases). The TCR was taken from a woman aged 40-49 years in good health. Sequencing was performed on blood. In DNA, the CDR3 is TGTGCCAGCAGCCCGGTAGAGGGTGGAGGTGAGCAGTTCTTC. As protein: CASSPVEGGGEQFF.